These 2 T cell receptor beta chains share one sample of origin, sequenced in a study of T cells in localized non-small cell lung cancer. The assay was immunoSEQ multiplex PCR, and TCRdb's table has in-frame clones only and misses some. Among 15,000 or so clones listed, more than 75% were seen once. Material: peripheral blood, obtained before any cancer treatment. All receptors come from a male donor aged 60 or over with stage I lung adenocarcinoma.

This chain uses TRBV4-3 with TRBJ1-6; D may be TRBD1 (6 bases). Trimming left V 0 bases short and J 8 bases short, with 14 bases between. The germline V gene encodes CDR1 LGHNA and CDR2 YSLEER. This CDR3 region has 16 residues. The CDR3, as DNA: TGCGCCAGCAGCCAAGAAGGTTACGGACAGTATTCACCCCTCCACTTT. Protein product: CASSQEGYGQYSPLHF.

The chain recombines TRBV28 with TRBJ2-1; 9 bases map to TRBD1. V gave up 3 bases and J gave up 5 bases; unmatched junction bases: 8. Germline V gene data show CDR1 as MDHEN and CDR2 as SYDVKM. The CDR3 extends over 16 amino acids. CDR3 residues: CASSLRVRTGDNEQFF. In nucleotides, the CDR3 is TGTGCCAGCAGTTTGAGGGTAAGGACAGGGGACAATGAGCAGTTCTTC.